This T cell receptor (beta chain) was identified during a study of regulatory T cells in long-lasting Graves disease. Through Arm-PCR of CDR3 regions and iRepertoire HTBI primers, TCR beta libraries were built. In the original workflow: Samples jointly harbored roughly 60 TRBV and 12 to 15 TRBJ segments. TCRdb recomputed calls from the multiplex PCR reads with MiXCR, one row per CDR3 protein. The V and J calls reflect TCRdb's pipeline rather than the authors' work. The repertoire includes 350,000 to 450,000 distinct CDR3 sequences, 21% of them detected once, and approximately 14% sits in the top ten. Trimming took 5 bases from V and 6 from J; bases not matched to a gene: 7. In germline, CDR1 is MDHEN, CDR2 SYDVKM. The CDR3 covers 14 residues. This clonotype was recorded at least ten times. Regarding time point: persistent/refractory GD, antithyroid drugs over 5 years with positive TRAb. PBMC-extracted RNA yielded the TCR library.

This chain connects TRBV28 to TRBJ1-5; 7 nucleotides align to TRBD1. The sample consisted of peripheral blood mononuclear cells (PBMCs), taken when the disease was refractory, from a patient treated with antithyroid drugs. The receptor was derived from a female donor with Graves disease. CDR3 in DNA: TGTGCCAGCAGTCCATCTGACAGGGCTCAGCCCCAGCATTTT. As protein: CASSPSDRAQPQHF.